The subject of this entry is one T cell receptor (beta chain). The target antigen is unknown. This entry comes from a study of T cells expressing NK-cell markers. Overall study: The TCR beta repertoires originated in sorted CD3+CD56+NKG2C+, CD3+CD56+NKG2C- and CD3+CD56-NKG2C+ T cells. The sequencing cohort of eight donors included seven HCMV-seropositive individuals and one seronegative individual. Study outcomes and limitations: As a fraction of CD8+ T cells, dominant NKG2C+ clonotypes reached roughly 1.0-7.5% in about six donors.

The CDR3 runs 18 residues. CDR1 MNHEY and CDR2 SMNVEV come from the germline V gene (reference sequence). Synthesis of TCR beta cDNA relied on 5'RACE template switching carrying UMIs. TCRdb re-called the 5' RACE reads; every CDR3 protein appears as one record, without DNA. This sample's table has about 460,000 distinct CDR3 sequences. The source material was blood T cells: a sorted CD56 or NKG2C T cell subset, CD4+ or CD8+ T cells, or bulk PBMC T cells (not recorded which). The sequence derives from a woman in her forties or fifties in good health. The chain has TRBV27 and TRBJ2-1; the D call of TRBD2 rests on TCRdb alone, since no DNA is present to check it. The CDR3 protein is CASSSPLRTSGSVREQFF.